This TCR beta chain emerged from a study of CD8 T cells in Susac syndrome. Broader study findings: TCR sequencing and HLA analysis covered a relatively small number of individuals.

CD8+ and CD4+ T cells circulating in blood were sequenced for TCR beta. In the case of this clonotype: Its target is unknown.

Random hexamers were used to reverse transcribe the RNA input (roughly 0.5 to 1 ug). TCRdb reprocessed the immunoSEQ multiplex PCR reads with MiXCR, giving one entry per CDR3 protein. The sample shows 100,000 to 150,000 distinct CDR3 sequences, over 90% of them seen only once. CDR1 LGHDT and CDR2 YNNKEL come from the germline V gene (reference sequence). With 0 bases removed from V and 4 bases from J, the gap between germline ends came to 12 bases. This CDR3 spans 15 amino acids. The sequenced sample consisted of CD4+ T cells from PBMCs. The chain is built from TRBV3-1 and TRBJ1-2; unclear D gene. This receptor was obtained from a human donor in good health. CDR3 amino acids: CASSQDPGVPYGYTF. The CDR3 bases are TGTGCCAGCAGCCAAGATCCAGGCGTTCCCTATGGCTACACCTTC.